Below are 5 T cell receptor beta chains sequenced from a single sample in a study of CD8+ T cells in alopecia areata. Following extraction, RNA underwent reverse transcription to cDNA, which served as the sequencing template. TCRdb's table, derived via immunoSEQ multiplex PCR, lists solely in-frame clones and lacks some. Sampling found about 270,000 clones, none seen once. Separation of pooled cutaneous lymph node cells was by sorting with CD4, CD8alpha, NKG2D, NKG2ACE and other markers. The sample was CD4+ T cells sorted from a lymph node. The origin of the receptors is a C3H/HeJ mouse with alopecia areata. Strain MHC haplotype: H2-k.

Of note for this clone: Gene names are the mouse ones. The CDR3 goes on 4 residues after the read ends, and that part is filled in from the germline J gene. The chain joins TRBV1 to TRBJ2-4; 10 nucleotides agree with TRBD2. CDR1 NSQYPW and CDR2 LRSPGD come from the germline V gene (reference sequence). The CDR3 is made up of 14 amino acids. CDR3 region: CTCSGGLGTNTLYF. The part of the CDR3 DNA that was read is TGCACCTGCAGTGGGGGACTGGGGACAAAC. The full variable domain, completed using reference TRBV1 and TRBJ2-4, is VTLLEQNPRWRLVPRGQAVNLRCILKNSQYPWMSWYQQDLQKQLQWLFTLRSPGDKEVKSLPGADYLATRVTDTELRLQVANMSQGRTLYCTCSGGLGTNTLYFGAGTRLSVL.

As to this clone: The listed genes are named as in mouse. The CDR3 end is not reached by the read, which stops 4 residues before it; the germline J gene fills it in. This rearrangement joins TRBV24 to TRBJ2-5, with 8 positions matching TRBD1. Germline trimming cut 0 bases from V and 2 bases from J; bases unmatched to any gene: 4. CDR1 and CDR2 (germline): KGHTA, FRNEEI. The CDR3 has 16 amino acids. CDR3 bases read: TGTGCCAGCAGTCTGTATAGACAGGGGATCCAAGAC. This gives the protein CASSLYRQGIQD. The whole CDR3 reads CASSLYRQGIQDTQYF.

This clone was found a few times. Germline and genes: mouse. Coverage ceases 4 residues before the CDR3 finishes, and the germline J gene fills in the end. Other nucleotide sequences from this sample produce the same CDR3. J is TRBJ2-2 and V is TRBV5; possibly TRBD1 for D (5 bases). The CDR3 sequence is 15 residues long. CDR1 and CDR2 from the germline V gene are LGHNA and YNLKQL (reference sequence). Between the trimmed V and J ends, which lost 0 bases and 2 bases, there was a span of 7 bases. The sequenced CDR3 bases are TGTGCCAGCAGCCAAGAGGCAGGGAACACCGGG. This codes for CASSQEAGNTG. The CDR3 as a whole reads CASSQEAGNTGQLYF.

In the case of this clone: Gene names follow the mouse nomenclature. The read terminates 4 residues before the CDR3 end, so the remaining end is supplied by the germline J gene. The rearrangement links TRBV19 to TRBJ1-1, with no clear D. Germline V gene sequence: CDR1 FNHDT, CDR2 SITEND (reference sequence). The V gene lost 1 base and the J gene lost 0 bases, with 7 bases spanning the gap. The CDR3 has 14 amino acids. The CDR3 bases that were read are TGTGCCAGCAGTATATCGCAGACAAACACA. Its translation: CASSISQTNT. The whole CDR3 sequence reads CASSISQTNTEVFF.

As concerns this clone: Gene names are the mouse ones. The missing CDR3 end, 4 residues past where the read stops, is filled in from the germline J gene. The chain employs TRBV29 and TRBJ2-1, with a possible D match to TRBD1 (6 bases). Germline CDR1 is MSHET and CDR2 is SYDVDS. The CDR3 totals 16 residues. V was trimmed by 6 bases and J by 3 bases, leaving 18 bases between them. The CDR3 is CASSLTPGQSYAEQFF. CDR3 DNA (partial): TGTGCTAGCAGCCTTACCCCGGGACAAAGCTATGCT. Full variable domain (rest looked up from reference TRBV29 and TRBJ2-1): DMKVTQMPRYLIKRMGENVLLECGQDMSHETMYWYRQDPGLGLQLIYISYDVDSNSEGDIPKGYRVSRKKREHFSLILDSAKTNQTSVYFCASSLTPGQSYAEQFFGPGTRLTVL.